The 4 T cell receptor beta chains in this list originate from one sample, sequenced in a study of blood T cell repertoires in COVID-19. Here immunoSEQ multiplex PCR was the method, and the copy in TCRdb shows in-frame clones only, minus some. The data contain hundreds of thousands of clones, around 89% of them singletons. The sample consisted of PBMCs or T cells enriched from blood (not recorded which). The receptors stem from a man aged 25-45 years who had recovered from COVID-19.

This clone was picked up one time. The rearrangement joins TRBV19 to TRBJ2-2; D is perhaps TRBD2 (5 bases). V lost 4 bases and J lost 7, with 13 bases in between. There are 14 residues in the CDR3. Germline V gene data show CDR1 as LNHDA and CDR2 as SQIVND (reference sequence). CDR3 coding DNA: TGTGCCAGTAGTAACCCTTGGGGAGACGGGGAGCTGTTTTTT. Protein sequence: CASSNPWGDGELFF. The full variable domain, its missing parts supplied by reference TRBV19 and TRBJ2-2, is DGGITQSPKYLFRKEGQNVTLSCEQNLNHDAMYWYRQDPGQGLRLIYYSQIVNDFQKGDIAEGYSVSREKKESFPLTVTSAQKNPTAFYLCASSNPWGDGELFFGEGSRLTVL.

The chain has TRBV3-1 (or the pseudogene TRBV3-2) and TRBJ2-7, with 8 bases fitting TRBD2. J was trimmed by 5 bases and V by 4 bases; bases with no gene match: 4. CDR3 length: 13 amino acids. Looked up from germline, CDR1 is LGHDT and CDR2 is YNNKEL (reference sequence). DNA of the CDR3: TGTGCCAGCAGCCCGGGGGGGCTCCACGAGCAGTACTTC. Translating it yields CASSPGGLHEQYF.

The chain is built from TRBV3-1 (or the pseudogene TRBV3-2) and TRBJ2-2; maybe TRBD2 (5 bases). From germline, CDR1 is LGHDT and CDR2 YNNKEL (reference sequence). V lost 2 bases and J lost 7, with 8 bases in between. CDR3 size: 13 residues. CDR3 nucleotide sequence: TGTGCCAGCAGCCAATTGAGGGACGGGGAGCTGTTTTTT. This translates into CASSQLRDGELFF.

The CDR3, as DNA: TGTGCCGACACCGCTGAAGCTTTCTTT. It encodes CADTAEAFF. The chain couples TRBV7-9 to TRBJ1-1; D remains unclear. This CDR3 region has 9 residues. The germline V gene has CDR1 SEHNR and CDR2 FQNEAQ (reference sequence). V was trimmed by 11 bases and J by 6 bases, leaving 7 bases between them.